The clone carrying this T cell receptor beta chain has just one count. The CDR3 is 14 amino acids. V was shortened by 10 bases and J by 0 bases, with 12 bases between the two germline ends. Germline V gene lookup returns CDR1 MDHEN and CDR2 SYDVKM. PCR amplification relied on 60 Vbeta primers (plus 13 Jbeta primers). Sequencing was performed with immunoSEQ multiplex PCR; in TCRdb, only in-frame clones are kept and a portion is missing. The data show about 200,000 clones, with around 82% seen just once and 13% to 15% held by the top ten. The data were taken from a study of cytomegalovirus exposure and HLA in healthy donors.

The source is a woman aged 25 to 39 in good health and CMV-seropositive. Sequenced: PBMCs. The rearrangement uses TRBV28 and TRBJ1-4, with D possibly TRBD1 on 5 matching bases. CDR3 nucleotides: TGTGCCACGCTTGGAGGGGCAACTAATGAAAAACTGTTTTTT. It yields the protein CATLGGATNEKLFF.